Sequencing of this T cell receptor (beta chain) was carried out in a study of T cell responses to AZD1222 COVID-19 vaccine. About this clone: The antigen is unknown.

Overall study findings and caveats: The peak T cell response came first, and repertoires were sampled only after it. Reports indicate that nearly half of spike-specific TCRs are directed at unmutated variant regions.

This table comes from immunoSEQ multiplex PCR, and its TCRdb copy is limited to in-frame clones, with some not included. The sample has 110,000 to 150,000 clones; 93% are singletons. From germline, CDR1 is MNHEY and CDR2 SMNVEV (reference sequence). Trimming shortened V by 6 bases and J by 10 bases, and 10 bases separated the two germline ends. The CDR3 has 12 amino acids. The genes are TRBV27 and TRBJ1-6; the D gene is possibly TRBD1 (5 bases). The input for sequencing was peripheral blood, taken on day 0 of AZD1222 vaccination. The source is an adult in good health. CDR3 residues: CASRDQGSPLHF. The CDR3 DNA follows: TGTGCCAGCAGGGACCAGGGATCACCCCTCCACTTT.